One and the same sample provided the 25 T cell receptor beta chains below, sequenced in a study of cytomegalovirus exposure and HLA in healthy donors. Researchers ran the PCR with 60 Vbeta and 13 Jbeta primers. Data came from immunoSEQ multiplex PCR; TCRdb stores just in-frame clones and leaves some out. Of over 130,000 clones listed, under 90% were seen once; the top ten hold approximately 2.4%. The sample taken for sequencing was PBMCs. The receptors derive from a male donor in good health and CMV-seronegative.

This sequence joins TRBV7-6 and TRBJ2-7; 8 bases agree with TRBD2. This CDR3 region has 14 residues. V shed 4 bases and J 1 base; nucleotides not matched to a gene: 3. Germline loops: CDR1 SGHVS, CDR2 FNYEAQ. In DNA form, the CDR3 reads TGTGCCAGCAGCTGGGGGACTAGTTCCTACGAGCAGTACTTC. This sequence encodes CASSWGTSSYEQYF.

About this clone: In the same sample, other DNA sequences code for this CDR3. CDR3 protein: CSVAPGTGGYEQYF. The DNA of the CDR3 is TGCAGCGTTGCCCCCGGAACAGGGGGCTACGAGCAGTACTTC. The rearrangement uses TRBV29-1 and TRBJ2-7, with 8 bases that match TRBD1. CDR1 is SQVTM, CDR2 ANQGSEA, per germline. This CDR3 has 14 amino acids. V lost 4 bases, J lost 3 bases, and 8 bases stayed unmatched.

V usage is TRBV19 and J usage is TRBJ1-5, with D possibly matching TRBD1 (5 bases). This CDR3 is 15 amino acids long. V was trimmed by 1 base and J by 4 bases, leaving 11 bases between them. CDR1 and CDR2 (germline): LNHDA, SQIVND (reference sequence). Here the CDR3 DNA reads TGTGCCAGTAGTATAGCCGGGGGTGGAAATCAGCCCCAGCATTTT. Encoded protein: CASSIAGGGNQPQHF. The entire variable domain, with the rest obtained from reference TRBV19 and TRBJ1-5, is as follows: DGGITQSPKYLFRKEGQNVTLSCEQNLNHDAMYWYRQDPGQGLRLIYYSQIVNDFQKGDIAEGYSVSREKKESFPLTVTSAQKNPTAFYLCASSIAGGGNQPQHFGDGTRLSIL.

This clone was recorded only once. V usage is TRBV15 and J usage is TRBJ1-1; 7 bases line up with TRBD1. Trimming removed 3 bases from V and 8 bases from J; junction bases left unmatched: 3. Per germline, CDR1 LNHNV and CDR2 YYDKDF (reference sequence). This CDR3 comprises 12 residues. The CDR3 is CATSSGTVEAFF. As DNA, the CDR3 is TGTGCCACCAGCAGCGGGACAGTCGAAGCTTTCTTT. Complete variable domain (other parts from reference TRBV15 and TRBJ1-1): DAMVIQNPRYQVTQFGKPVTLSCSQTLNHNVMYWYQQKSSQAPKLLFHYYDKDFNNEADTPDNFQSRRPNTSFCFLDIRSPGLGDTAMYLCATSSGTVEAFFGQGTRLTVV.

This sequence joins TRBV4-1 and TRBJ2-7, with 10 nucleotides matching TRBD1. The CDR3 has 15 residues. CDR1 MGHRA and CDR2 YSYEKL come from the germline V gene. V lost 6 bases to trimming and J lost 1 base; unmatched junction nucleotides: 6. CDR3 sequence (DNA): TGCGCCAGCAGAGGGGGACAGGGGTCATCCTACGAGCAGTACTTC. Translating gives CASRGGQGSSYEQYF.

The chain recombines TRBV6-6 with TRBJ1-5; no clear D gene. Trimming removed 7 bases at V and 5 bases at J, with 12 bases between. Germline V gene lookup returns CDR1 MNHNY and CDR2 SVGAGI (reference sequence). This CDR3 comprises 13 residues. CDR3 DNA sequence: TGTGCCAGCAAACTCTCCGCCGATCAGCCCCAGCATTTT. Protein product: CASKLSADQPQHF.

The J gene is TRBJ2-7, the V gene TRBV5-6; TRBD2 aligns across 7 bases. Germline CDR1 reads SGHDT; CDR2 reads YYEEEE. The V and J ends lost 2 bases and 3 bases, in that order; junction bases with no gene match: 5. This CDR3 has 14 residues. The CDR3 DNA reads as TGTGCCAGCAGCTTAGGAGGACTAGTCTACGAGCAGTACTTC. It yields the protein CASSLGGLVYEQYF.

The gene calls are TRBV5-1 and TRBJ2-2; D gene uncertain. Germline V gives CDR1 SGHRS, CDR2 YFSETQ. The CDR3 is 14 residues long. Trimming stripped 3 bases from V and 2 bases from J, with 8 bases between. The CDR3 DNA follows: TGCGCCAGCAGCTCCGGGTCCAACACCGGGGAGCTGTTTTTT. This codes for CASSSGSNTGELFF.

The V and J genes are TRBV5-4 and TRBJ2-1; 10 bases line up with TRBD2. Germline CDR1 reads SGHNT; CDR2 reads YYREEE (reference sequence). With 4 bases clipped from V and 4 bases from J, the junction kept 8 bases outside the gene matches. CDR3 size: 16 residues. This CDR3 is CASSGSGTSAYNEQFF. The DNA of the CDR3 is TGTGCCAGCAGCGGGTCCGGGACTAGCGCATACAATGAGCAGTTCTTC.

V and J are TRBV19 and TRBJ1-2; D is perhaps TRBD1 (5 bases). The CDR3 has 14 residues. CDR1 and CDR2 from the germline V gene are LNHDA and SQIVND (reference sequence). The germline V and J ends were trimmed by 5 bases and 4 bases, with 14 bases remaining between them. CDR3 amino acids: CASSPGFSSYGYTF. CDR3 sequence (DNA): TGTGCCAGTAGTCCAGGGTTCTCCAGCTATGGCTACACCTTC.

This chain uses TRBV2 with TRBJ2-2; tentatively, D is TRBD2 (6 bases). This CDR3 comprises 17 residues. V gave up 7 bases and J gave up 5 bases, with 23 bases separating them. CDR1 is SNHLY and CDR2 is FYNNEI in the germline V gene. The CDR3 nucleotides are TGTGCCAGCACATCAAGTCCTGGAGGGCGATGGACCGGGGAGCTGTTTTTT. This gives the protein CASTSSPGGRWTGELFF.

In DNA, the CDR3 is TGCAGCGTTTTTTACGGGGGGACTGAAGCTTTCTTT. This codes for CSVFYGGTEAFF. The chain uses TRBV29-1 and TRBJ1-1, with D possibly TRBD1 on 5 matching bases. Trimming stripped 5 bases from V and 5 bases from J, with 12 bases between. CDR1 and CDR2 (germline): SQVTM, ANQGSEA. The CDR3 has 12 amino acids.

The rearrangement joins TRBV7-9 to TRBJ1-2; no clear D. Per germline, CDR1 SEHNR and CDR2 FQNEAQ (reference sequence). The V gene lost 3 bases and the J gene lost 6 bases, with 8 bases spanning the gap. There are 12 residues in the CDR3. In DNA, the CDR3 is TGTGCCAGCAGCTTCCCGACTGATGGCTACACCTTC. Translating it yields CASSFPTDGYTF.

The gene calls are TRBV2 and TRBJ2-1; D unclear. Germline CDR1 SNHLY, CDR2 FYNNEI. The CDR3 runs 13 residues. V lost 11 bases to trimming and J lost 4 bases, with 15 bases between them. The CDR3 coding sequence is TGTGCCGCCTCTCCCGACACTTACAATGAGCAGTTCTTC. Translation: CAASPDTYNEQFF.

This clone was seen just once. V is TRBV6-6 and J is TRBJ1-1, with 8 nucleotides matching TRBD1. Losses at the gene ends were 7 bases for V and 4 bases for J; bases not matched to a gene: 2. Germline V lookup: CDR1 MNHNY, CDR2 SVGAGI (reference sequence). CDR3 size: 12 residues. In DNA form, the CDR3 reads TGTGCCAGCATTACAGGGGGCACTGAAGCTTTCTTT. Protein: CASITGGTEAFF.

The chain couples TRBV2 to TRBJ2-7; D call uncertain. The germline V gene encodes CDR1 SNHLY and CDR2 FYNNEI. Deletions cut 7 bases from V and 3 bases from J, with 16 bases between. The CDR3 has 14 residues. The CDR3 spells CASTGRQANYEQYF. DNA for the CDR3: TGTGCCAGCACCGGAAGGCAGGCGAACTACGAGCAGTACTTC.

The chain joins TRBV7-3 to TRBJ2-7, with 10 bases identical to TRBD1. The CDR3 is made up of 13 amino acids. Germline values: CDR1 SGHTA, CDR2 FQGTGA. V dropped 4 bases and J dropped 6; count of bases not matched to a gene: 3. The CDR3 DNA is TGTGCCAGCAGCTCGGACAGGGGGGGCGAGCAGTACTTC. Protein: CASSSDRGGEQYF.

The chain uses TRBV30 and TRBJ1-2; D is undetermined. V was cut by 2 bases and J by 1 base, with 5 bases left in between. Germline lookup yields CDR1 GTSNPN and CDR2 SVGIG (reference sequence). CDR3 length equals 12 residues. CDR3 sequence (DNA): TGTGCCTGGAGTTTAGTTAACTATGGCTACACCTTC. Translated, it gives CAWSLVNYGYTF.

Only one count was recorded for this clone. The gene calls are TRBV19 and TRBJ2-3, with 11 bases aligning to TRBD2. V shed 4 bases, J shed 3 bases, and the junction held 0 bases outside the gene matches. Germline V gene lookup returns CDR1 LNHDA and CDR2 SQIVND (reference sequence). The CDR3 consists of 14 residues. The DNA of the CDR3 is TGTGCCAGTAGTACTAGCGGGAGGACAGATACGCAGTATTTT. The encoded protein is CASSTSGRTDTQYF. Together with reference TRBV19 and TRBJ2-3, the CDR3 gives the full variable domain: DGGITQSPKYLFRKEGQNVTLSCEQNLNHDAMYWYRQDPGQGLRLIYYSQIVNDFQKGDIAEGYSVSREKKESFPLTVTSAQKNPTAFYLCASSTSGRTDTQYFGPGTRLTVL.

The chain recombines TRBV6-5 with TRBJ1-4; D possibly corresponds to TRBD1 (5 bases). V lost 8 bases to trimming and J lost 6 bases, with 16 bases between them. Germline values: CDR1 MNHEY, CDR2 SVGAGI. The CDR3 consists of 14 residues. DNA for the CDR3: TGTGCCAGCGGGCACGGAGGGGTTGATGAAAAACTGTTTTTT. This sequence encodes CASGHGGVDEKLFF.

Note on this clone: The junction and the germline gene differ at one end; a read error may be behind it. The chain links TRBV7-8 to TRBJ2-7; a possible D gene is TRBD1 (7 bases). The CDR3 length is 15 residues. Germline CDR1 is SGHVS and CDR2 is FQNEAQ. In DNA, the CDR3 is TGTGCCAGCAGGTTAGGGGGCGGGATGTTCTACGAGCAGTACTTC. Protein sequence: CASRLGGGMFYEQYF.

The chain uses TRBV2 and TRBJ1-5; no definite D call. The germline V and J ends were trimmed by 3 bases and 0 bases, with 9 bases remaining between them. Germline V lookup: CDR1 SNHLY, CDR2 FYNNEI. The CDR3 covers 15 residues. In DNA form, the CDR3 reads TGTGCCAGCAGTGACGGATACTATAGCAATCAGCCCCAGCATTTT. Translation gives CASSDGYYSNQPQHF.

This clone appeared once. The CDR3 spells CASRYEPGGTEAFF. In DNA form, the CDR3 reads TGTGCCAGCAGATACGAACCGGGGGGCACTGAAGCTTTCTTT. The chain has TRBV6-4 and TRBJ1-1; maybe TRBD1 (5 bases). There are 14 residues in the CDR3. V lost 6 bases to trimming and J lost 4 bases, with 15 bases between them. The germline CDR1 and CDR2 sequences are MRHNA and SNTAGT.

This clone was counted between two and nine times. V and J are TRBV12-2 and TRBJ1-4; the DNA was not used to check the table's D call, TRBD1. TRBV12-2 is deemed a pseudogene. The CDR3 is made up of 12 amino acids. CDR3 DNA sequence: TGTGCAAGTCGCTTACTAGGGGGACAACTGTTTTTT. This sequence encodes CASRLLGGQLFF.

The rearrangement links TRBV6-6 to TRBJ2-5; the D gene is possibly TRBD1 (6 bases). Germline lookup yields CDR1 MNHNY and CDR2 SVGAGI (reference sequence). The CDR3 extends over 14 amino acids. The V gene lost 0 bases and the J gene lost 5 bases, with 10 bases spanning the gap. CDR3 in DNA: TGTGCCAGCAGTTACTCCGAGGGGGAGGAGACCCAGTACTTC. This encodes CASSYSEGEETQYF.